This T cell receptor beta chain was found in a study of T cell responses to AZD1222 COVID-19 vaccine. General observations from the study: Donors in the cohort were predominantly white British and more often female, and clonal diversity was possibly underestimated. Unmutated variant regions reportedly attract nearly half of all spike-specific TCRs. Regions 160-218 and 743-854 dominated among vaccine-associated CD4 TCRs spanning spike.

CDR3 length equals 16 residues. Germline CDR1 LGHNA, CDR2 YNFKEQ. With 1 base clipped from V and 8 bases from J, the junction kept 11 bases outside the gene matches. A remark on this clone: The antigen remains unidentified.

Profiling relied on immunoSEQ multiplex PCR, and the TCRdb table lists in-frame clones only, not all of them. The table shows over 150,000 clones, with about nine tenths occurring only once. The chain joins TRBV4-2 to TRBJ1-5, with TRBD1 identical over 7 bases. The material sequenced was peripheral blood, taken on day 0 of AZD1222 vaccination. The receptor was isolated from an adult in good health. The CDR3 loop reads CASSQGAGGSLEPQHF. The CDR3 nucleotides read TGTGCCAGCAGCCAAGGGGCAGGGGGTTCATTGGAGCCCCAGCATTTT.